One and the same sample provided the 10 T cell receptor beta chains below, sequenced in a study of OX40 agonist ivuxolimab in advanced cancers. This table comes from immunoSEQ multiplex PCR, and its TCRdb copy is limited to in-frame clones, with some not included. The table has some 44,000 clones, 70% to 85% seen once. This specimen was CD4+ or CD8+ T cells sorted from blood, taken in a trial of the OX40 agonist ivuxolimab. The receptors stem from an adult with an advanced solid tumor such as melanoma, head and neck, liver or kidney cancer.

The chain recombines TRBV28 with TRBJ2-3; D unclear. V was shortened by 7 bases and J by 7 bases, with 18 bases between the two germline ends. CDR3 size: 14 residues. Germline CDR1 and CDR2: MDHEN and SYDVKM. CDR3 amino acids: CASTISGSQNTQYF. In DNA form, the CDR3 reads TGTGCCAGCACCATTTCCGGGTCTCAGAATACGCAGTATTTT.

The gene calls are TRBV18 and TRBJ2-1; D might be TRBD2 (5 bases). Trimming left V 2 bases short and J 7 bases short, with 12 bases between. There are 14 residues in the CDR3. Germline assignment: CDR1 KGHSH and CDR2 LQKENI. The CDR3 is CASSPTGSENEQFF. The CDR3 nucleotides are TGTGCCAGCTCACCAACGGGGTCAGAGAATGAGCAGTTCTTC. The full variable domain, in which reference TRBV18 and TRBJ2-1 provide the parts outside the CDR3, is NAGVMQNPRHLVRRRGQEARLRCSPMKGHSHVYWYRQLPEEGLKFMVYLQKENIIDESGMPKERFSAEFPKEGPSILRIQQVVRGDSAAYFCASSPTGSENEQFFGPGTRLTVL.

This chain uses TRBV18 with TRBJ2-3; D might be TRBD1 or TRBD2, each matching 6 bases. Trimming removed 3 bases from V and 4 bases from J, with 17 bases in between. The germline V gene encodes CDR1 KGHSH and CDR2 LQKENI. The CDR3 is 16 amino acids. CDR3 in DNA: TGTGCCAGCTCACCTCCGGGACTTTCAGGGGCAGATACGCAGTATTTT. This sequence encodes CASSPPGLSGADTQYF.

This clone was picked up a small number of times. The chain uses TRBV7-9 and TRBJ2-3, with D possibly TRBD2 on 6 matching bases. Per germline, CDR1 SEHNR and CDR2 FQNEAQ (reference sequence). The V end lost 5 bases, the J end lost 3 bases, and 12 bases lay between the germline ends. This CDR3 has 14 amino acids. CDR3 sequence (DNA): TGTGCCAGCAGCCGGGGACTCTTTACAGATACGCAGTATTTT. The encoded protein is CASSRGLFTDTQYF.

The chain is built from TRBV9 and TRBJ1-2; D gene ambiguous. Germline V lookup: CDR1 SGDLS, CDR2 YYNGEE. The CDR3 length is 15 residues. The V end was cut by 3 bases, the J end by 0 bases, with 12 bases between. The CDR3 nucleotides read TGTGCCAGCAGCGCCCGGACGGAAGCTAACTATGGCTACACCTTC. The encoded protein is CASSARTEANYGYTF.

The V call is TRBV5-5, the J call TRBJ2-2; D call uncertain. The ends were cut back, 1 base at V and 0 bases at J, with 19 bases in the middle. CDR1 is SGHKS, CDR2 YYEKEE, per germline (reference sequence). CDR3 length equals 19 residues. For the CDR3, the DNA is TGTGCCAGCAGCTTGTATACCGGACGGGCGGCCACGAACACCGGGGAGCTGTTTTTT. It specifies CASSLYTGRAATNTGELFF.

This clone was counted a few times. The genes are TRBV7-9 and TRBJ1-6; D not certain. This CDR3 is built from 15 residues. V lost 4 bases, J lost 8 bases, and 15 bases lay in between. The germline V gene has CDR1 SEHNR and CDR2 FQNEAQ (reference sequence). The CDR3 sequence is CASSSQNRVDSPLHF. The CDR3 coding sequence is TGTGCCAGCAGCTCACAGAACCGAGTGGATTCACCCCTCCACTTT. Complete variable domain (other parts from reference TRBV7-9 and TRBJ1-6): DTGVSQNPRHKITKRGQNVTFRCDPISEHNRLYWYRQTLGQGPEFLTYFQNEAQLEKSRLLSDRFSAERPKGSFSTLEIQRTEQGDSAMYLCASSSQNRVDSPLHFGNGTRLTVT.

This rearrangement joins TRBV19 to TRBJ1-6, with a weak D call TRBD1 (5 bases). Deletions cut 3 bases from V and 9 bases from J, with 12 bases between. The CDR3 totals 14 residues. Germline V CDR1 and CDR2: LNHDA, SQIVND (reference sequence). The CDR3 nucleotides are TGTGCCAGTAGTATTCGAGGGGTTAGTTCACCCCTCCACTTT. Protein sequence: CASSIRGVSSPLHF. Complete variable domain (other parts from reference TRBV19 and TRBJ1-6): DGGITQSPKYLFRKEGQNVTLSCEQNLNHDAMYWYRQDPGQGLRLIYYSQIVNDFQKGDIAEGYSVSREKKESFPLTVTSAQKNPTAFYLCASSIRGVSSPLHFGNGTRLTVT.

J is TRBJ2-3 and V is TRBV7-2; D may be TRBD1 or TRBD2 (5 bases each). The CDR3 totals 12 residues. Germline CDR1 is SGHTA and CDR2 is FQGNSA. With 5 bases removed from V and 4 bases from J, the gap between germline ends came to 7 bases. For the CDR3, the DNA is TGTGCCAGCAGCGAGGGGCCAGATACGCAGTATTTT. Translation: CASSEGPDTQYF.

The rearrangement joins TRBV19 to TRBJ2-7, with TRBD2 as a possible D gene (6 bases). CDR3 length equals 14 residues. The germline V gene has CDR1 LNHDA and CDR2 SQIVND (reference sequence). Trimming removed 6 bases from V and 5 bases from J, with 17 bases in between. The CDR3, as DNA: TGTGCCAGTAGGGGAATATACGGGGGTAACGAGCAGTACTTC. Residues: CASRGIYGGNEQYF.